The clone carrying this TCR beta chain was recorded a few times. The data derive from a study of early T cells in non-severe SARS-CoV-2 infection. The TCR library protocol was used to attach unique molecular identifiers. These identifiers were attached to individual cDNA molecules. TCRdb itself ran the 5' RACE reads through MiXCR, one entry per CDR3 protein. The sample has approximately 60,000 distinct CDR3 sequences; approximately 12% are singletons. V dropped 5 bases and J dropped 1; count of bases not matched to a gene: 0. Looked up from germline, CDR1 is SEHNR and CDR2 is FQNEAQ (reference sequence). The CDR3 covers 14 residues.

The origin of this receptor is an adult who was a healthcare worker with PCR-confirmed SARS-CoV-2 infection or an uninfected control (not recorded which). The sequenced sample consisted of whole blood. The chain employs TRBV7-9 and TRBJ2-3, with 10 bases aligning to TRBD2. The CDR3 region has the DNA TGTGCCAGCAGCACTAGCGGGGGCACAGATACGCAGTATTTT. Translated, it gives CASSTSGGTDTQYF.